The T cell receptor (beta chain) described here comes from a study of Ad26.COV2.S vaccination and SARS-CoV-2 variants. Across the whole study: The vaccine Ad26.COV2.S was put into the muscle once, or twice with 56 days between.

Treatment denoted: about 20 received Ad26.COV2.S at low or high dose, single or two shots; five or six received placebo; per-sample allocation not given. Sampling took place 63 days after the first vaccine or placebo injection. Wuhan-strain spike was delivered by a replication-incompetent Ad26 vector. Study findings and constraints: Breadth of non-spike TCRs did not differ between vaccinees and placebo recipients.

The trim removed 6 bases at V and 4 bases at J, leaving 10 bases unmatched. This CDR3 has 15 residues. Per the germline V gene, CDR1 is MNHEY and CDR2 is SMNVEV (reference sequence). A single count supports this clone. Its specificity is not known. The assay was immunoSEQ multiplex PCR, and TCRdb's table has in-frame clones only and misses some. Among more than 400,000 clones listed, about 90% were seen once. The sequencing used peripheral blood, collected in a trial of Ad26.COV2.S vaccine versus placebo. This TCR came from a person between 18 and 65 years old who received the Ad26.COV2.S COVID-19 vaccine or a placebo. The chain joins TRBV27 to TRBJ1-2; 8 nucleotides agree with TRBD1. CDR3 sequence reads: CASSRGQGPIYGYTF. CDR3 coding DNA: TGTGCCAGCAGCCGCGGACAGGGACCGATCTATGGCTACACCTTC.